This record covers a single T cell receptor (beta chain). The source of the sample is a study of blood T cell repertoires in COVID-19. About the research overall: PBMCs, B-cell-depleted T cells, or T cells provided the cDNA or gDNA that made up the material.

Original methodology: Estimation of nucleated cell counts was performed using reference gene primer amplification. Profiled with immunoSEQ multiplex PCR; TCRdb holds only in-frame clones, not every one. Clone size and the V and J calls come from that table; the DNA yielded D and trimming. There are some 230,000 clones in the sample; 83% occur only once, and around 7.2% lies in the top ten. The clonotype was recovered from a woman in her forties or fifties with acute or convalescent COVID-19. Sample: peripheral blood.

The CDR3 sequence: CASSQEGQGRGGYTF. The CDR3, as DNA: TGTGCCAGCAGCCAAGAGGGACAAGGCCGGGGAGGCTACACCTTC. The chain uses TRBV4-2 and TRBJ1-2, with D possibly being TRBD1 (6 bases). Trimming cost V 0 bases and J 8 bases, with 16 bases left between them. In germline, CDR1 is LGHNA, CDR2 YNFKEQ. The CDR3 consists of 15 residues.